The 7 T cell receptor beta chains in this list originate from one sample, sequenced in a study of blood T cell repertoires in COVID-19. Some clones are missing from TCRdb's copy, which holds only in-frame ones; the method was immunoSEQ multiplex PCR. The sample records around 330,000 clones, 89% being singletons. Sequencing was performed on PBMCs or T cells enriched from blood (not recorded which). The source is a woman between 40 and 55 years old who had recovered from COVID-19.

The chain joins TRBV5-1 to TRBJ1-5; perhaps TRBD1 as D (5 bases). CDR1 SGHRS and CDR2 YFSETQ come from the germline V gene. V was cut by 1 base and J by 0 bases, with 8 bases left in between. The CDR3 sequence is 15 residues long. CDR3 sequence reads: CASSLSGASNQPQHF. In nucleotides, the CDR3 is TGCGCCAGCAGCTTGAGCGGGGCTAGCAATCAGCCCCAGCATTTT.

This clone has a single count. The chain uses TRBV19 and TRBJ1-6; no firm D call. The CDR3 contains 15 residues. The germline V gene has CDR1 LNHDA and CDR2 SQIVND (reference sequence). The V end was cut by 1 base, the J end by 9 bases, with 13 bases between. This CDR3 reads CASSIVAAPGSPLHF. CDR3 bases: TGTGCCAGTAGTATAGTAGCGGCCCCCGGTTCACCCCTCCACTTT.

The chain has TRBV3-1 (or the pseudogene TRBV3-2) and TRBJ2-7; D gene unclear. CDR1 and CDR2 from the germline V gene are LGHDT and YNNKEL (reference sequence). Deletions cut 4 bases from V and 2 bases from J, with 3 bases between. The CDR3 runs to 11 residues. CDR3 sequence reads: CASSLTYEQYF. The DNA for the CDR3 is TGTGCCAGCAGCCTCACCTACGAGCAGTACTTC.

This clone was seen a single time. The J gene is TRBJ2-5, the V gene TRBV20-1; D possibly corresponds to TRBD1 (5 bases). This CDR3 is built from 11 residues. The germline gives CDR1 DFQATT, CDR2 SNEGSKA (reference sequence). Trimming stripped 5 bases from V and 9 bases from J, with 13 bases between. The CDR3 DNA reads as TGCAGTGCTGACAGCCCCGAGGCCCAGTACTTC. Amino acids: CSADSPEAQYF.

J is TRBJ2-1 and V is TRBV10-2; a possible D gene is TRBD2 (5 bases). The CDR3 extends over 12 amino acids. Trimming removed 8 bases at V and 3 bases at J, with 8 bases between. Germline CDR1 is WSHSY and CDR2 is SAAADI. The DNA for the CDR3 is TGCGCCAGCCGCGGAGGCTACAATGAGCAGTTCTTC. Protein product: CASRGGYNEQFF.

The chain's CDR3 is CATTGLQPNTEAFF. The CDR3 coding sequence is TGTGCCACCACGGGACTTCAACCGAACACTGAAGCTTTCTTT. The V and J genes are TRBV19 and TRBJ1-1; perhaps TRBD1 as D (5 bases). CDR3 length: 14 residues. V lost 10 bases to trimming and J lost 1 base, with 16 bases between them. Germline CDR1 LNHDA, CDR2 SQIVND (reference sequence).

The gene calls are TRBV5-5 and TRBJ2-7; 10 bases fit TRBD2. Germline V gene lookup returns CDR1 SGHKS and CDR2 YYEKEE (reference sequence). The length of the CDR3 is 16 residues. V trimming: 4 bases; J trimming: 0 bases; junction bases outside the gene matches: 7. CDR3 residues: CASSEVSGRPSYEQYF. The DNA for the CDR3 is TGTGCCAGCAGCGAAGTTAGCGGGAGGCCCTCCTACGAGCAGTACTTC. Supplemented by reference TRBV5-5 and TRBJ2-7, the full variable domain reads DAGVTQSPTHLIKTRGQQVTLRCSPISGHKSVSWYQQVLGQGPQFIFQYYEKEERGRGNFPDRFSARQFPNYSSELNVNALLLGDSALYLCASSEVSGRPSYEQYFGPGTRLTVT.